A selection of T cell receptor beta chains follows, all from one sample in a study of blood T cells in healthy people across ages. TCRdb reanalysed the 5' RACE reads using MiXCR and keeps one entry per CDR3 protein. The sample consists of hundreds of thousands of distinct CDR3 sequences, 48% of them appearing once. Sample: blood. These receptors all come from a young man in good health. CDR3s include the opening cysteine and the closing phenylalanine or tryptophan. A D gene is named only where the DNA matches it firmly. Expanded clones are given a class, and other clones once, few, many or no size at all.

CDR3 length	D gene	clone size	V gene	J gene	CDR3 protein	CDR3 DNA
15	TRBD2	few	TRBV28	TRBJ2-1	CASSFIAGGYNEQFF	TGTGCCAGCAGTTTCATAGCGGGGGGCTACAATGAGCAGTTCTTC
13	NA	NA	TRBV27	TRBJ2-7	CASSLTDAYEQYF	TGTGCCAGCAGTTTGACGGATGCCTACGAGCAGTACTTC
22	NA	NA	TRBV3-1	TRBJ2-3	CASSQDRTGRAGYFSGTDTQYF	TGTGCCAGCAGCCAAGATCGAACGGGACGAGCGGGTTATTTTTCTGGCACAGATACGCAGTATTTT
14	TRBD1	many	TRBV7-2	TRBJ2-5	CASSFRQGYETQYF	TGTGCCAGCAGCTTCCGACAGGGTTATGAGACCCAGTACTTC
18	TRBD2	NA	TRBV4-3	TRBJ2-7	CASSQEGGLAADSYEQYF	TGCGCCAGCAGCCAAGAAGGCGGACTAGCCGCCGACTCCTACGAGCAGTACTTC
19	NA	NA	TRBV21-1	TRBJ2-1	CASSQNLRDLANRGNEQFF	TGTGCCAGCAGCCAGAACCTCAGGGATCTGGCCAATCGTGGAAATGAGCAGTTCTTC
16	NA	NA	TRBV28	TRBJ2-7	CASSLGTDYHPYEQYF	TGTGCCAGCAGTTTAGGGACGGATTACCACCCTTACGAGCAGTACTTC
18	TRBD2	few	TRBV25-1	TRBJ2-1	CASSKPIAGGLFYNEQFF	TGTGCCAGCTCAAAACCTATAGCGGGGGGTCTGTTCTATAATGAGCAGTTCTTC
18	NA	NA	TRBV21-1	TRBJ2-4	CASNVSLRGSLAKNIQYF	TGTGCCAGCAACGTATCACTCCGGGGATCCTTAGCCAAAAACATTCAGTACTTC
16	TRBD1	NA	TRBV3-1	TRBJ2-7	CASSQRPGQGAYEQYF	TGTGCCAGCAGCCAAAGACCGGGACAGGGGGCCTACGAGCAGTACTTC
14	TRBD2	NA	TRBV27	TRBJ2-1	CASSLLAGGETQFF	TGTGCCAGCAGTTTACTAGCTGGGGGGGAGACCCAGTTCTTC
13	NA	NA	TRBV2	TRBJ1-1	CASARTGNTEAFF	TGTGCCAGCGCAAGGACGGGGAACACTGAAGCTTTCTTT
14	NA	few	TRBV6-2/TRBV6-3	TRBJ2-7	CASSYSGSSYEQYF	TGTGCCAGCAGTTACTCCGGTTCTTCCTACGAGCAGTACTTC
12	NA	NA	TRBV3-1	TRBJ2-4	CASSHDKNIQYF	TGTGCCAGCAGCCATGACAAAAACATTCAGTACTTC
11	NA	NA	TRBV20-1	TRBJ2-7	CIATGGYEQYF	TGCATTGCTACCGGCGGTTACGAGCAGTACTTC
13	NA	NA	TRBV5-1	TRBJ1-2	CASSVNARGGYTF	TGCGCCAGCAGCGTGAACGCTCGGGGCGGCTACACCTTC
12	NA	NA	TRBV2	TRBJ1-2	CASRTQGYGYTF	TGTGCCAGCAGGACCCAGGGTTATGGCTACACCTTC
14	TRBD1	NA	TRBV20-1	TRBJ1-6	CSARAGQGVSPLHF	TGCAGTGCTAGGGCGGGACAGGGTGTCTCACCCCTCCACTTT
13	NA	NA	TRBV12-3/TRBV12-4	TRBJ1-2	CASTQGSDYGYTF	TGTGCCAGCACCCAGGGGTCCGACTATGGCTACACCTTC
15	NA	few	TRBV9	TRBJ1-4	CASSVGVQGSEKLFF	TGTGCCAGCAGCGTAGGGGTGCAGGGGAGTGAAAAACTGTTTTTT
13	TRBD2	few	TRBV4-3	TRBJ2-3	CASSQTSGGTQYF	TGCGCCAGCAGCCAAACTAGCGGGGGGACGCAGTATTTT
13	NA	NA	TRBV28	TRBJ2-2	CASLRGANGELFF	TGTGCCAGCTTGAGAGGGGCGAACGGGGAGCTGTTTTTT
17	NA	once	TRBV7-8	TRBJ1-6	CVSSAPLGVSYNSPLHF	TGTGTCAGCAGTGCACCTCTGGGGGTCTCCTATAATTCACCCCTCCACTTT
12	NA	NA	TRBV21-1	TRBJ2-3	CASTPPAGTQYF	TGTGCCAGCACCCCCCCGGCGGGCACGCAGTATTTT
14	TRBD1	few	TRBV10-3	TRBJ2-3	CAISRQGGSDTQYF	TGTGCCATCTCGAGACAGGGGGGTTCAGATACGCAGTATTTT
12	NA	NA	TRBV29-1	TRBJ2-3	CSGGDLTDMQYF	TGCAGCGGGGGGGATCTGACAGATATGCAGTATTTT
15	NA	NA	TRBV20-1	TRBJ1-6	CSAVDSRRHNSPLHF	TGCAGTGCTGTGGACTCCCGACGTCATAATTCACCCCTCCACTTT
15	NA	once	TRBV7-8	TRBJ2-7	CASSKDGGSYNEQYF	TGTGCCAGCAGCAAAGACGGGGGCTCCTACAATGAGCAGTACTTC
17	TRBD2	NA	TRBV10-3	TRBJ2-3	CAISESGLAGGTDTQYF	TGTGCCATCAGTGAGTCGGGCCTAGCGGGGGGCACAGATACGCAGTATTTT
13	NA	NA	TRBV12-3/TRBV12-4	TRBJ2-7	CAGAYGAGSEQYF	TGTGCCGGGGCGTACGGGGCCGGTAGCGAGCAGTACTTC
12	NA	many	TRBV29-1	TRBJ2-3	CSVAYRADTQYF	TGCAGCGTTGCGTACAGGGCAGATACGCAGTATTTT
14	TRBD1	NA	TRBV20-1	TRBJ2-3	CSAGDRARTDTQYF	TGCAGTGCTGGTGACAGGGCGAGGACAGATACGCAGTATTTT
15	NA	few	TRBV20-1	TRBJ2-7	CSARDRGGGTYEQYF	TGCAGTGCTAGAGATCGAGGCGGAGGTACCTACGAGCAGTACTTC
15	NA	NA	TRBV6-1	TRBJ2-1	CASQYSGTGFNEQFF	TGTGCCAGCCAGTATAGCGGGACAGGGTTCAATGAGCAGTTCTTC
16	TRBD1	once	TRBV14	TRBJ1-4	CASSHPFGTANEKLFF	TGTGCCAGCAGCCACCCCTTCGGGACAGCTAATGAAAAACTGTTTTTT
16	TRBD1	NA	TRBV27	TRBJ2-2	CASSPSTGAVSGELFF	TGTGCCAGCAGTCCTTCGACAGGGGCCGTGTCCGGGGAGCTGTTTTTT
15	TRBD2	NA	TRBV20-1	TRBJ2-1	CSARVPGLEEAEQFF	TGCAGTGCTAGAGTTCCGGGACTAGAAGAGGCTGAGCAGTTCTTC
14	NA	once	TRBV6-6	TRBJ1-2	CASSYGQTAGSYTF	TGTGCCAGCAGTTACGGGCAGACCGCTGGGAGCTACACCTTC
15	NA	NA	TRBV7-9	TRBJ1-2	CASSPTPDMNYGYTF	TGTGCCAGCAGCCCCACCCCAGACATGAACTATGGCTACACCTTC
16	NA	NA	TRBV28	TRBJ2-7	CASSSPTGTGSYEQYF	TGTGCCAGCAGTTCACCTACCGGGACGGGTTCCTACGAGCAGTACTTC
15	TRBD1	few	TRBV12-3/TRBV12-4	TRBJ2-1	CASSLVQGATGEQFF	TGTGCCAGCAGTTTGGTCCAGGGGGCGACAGGTGAGCAGTTCTTC